This T cell receptor (beta chain) was observed in a study of T cells in Graves' hyperthyroidism and ophthalmopathy. The length of the CDR3 is 15 residues. V was cut by 6 bases and J by 1 base, with 18 bases left in between. Germline-derived CDR1 and CDR2 are GTSNPN and SVGIG (reference sequence). This clonotype has ten or more counts. TCR beta CDR3 region amplification was performed from RNA transcripts. Initially, a first-round RT-PCR of the TCR CDR3 employed the HTBI primer set. TCRdb re-called the multiplex PCR reads through MiXCR, storing one row per CDR3 protein. Among approximately 300,000 distinct CDR3 sequences listed, roughly 18% were seen once.

Input material: blood. The receptor's source is a man in his fifties or sixties with Graves' ophthalmopathy. This rearrangement joins TRBV30 to TRBJ2-5; D is perhaps TRBD2 (6 bases). CDR3 region: CACHNDRGSQETQYF. The CDR3 DNA reads as TGTGCCTGTCATAACGACCGGGGGTCCCAAGAGACCCAGTACTTC.